A single sample gave rise to the 20 T cell receptor beta chains below, sequenced in a study of human T cells and chemical hapten exposure. Time point noted: pre-sensitization, week 0. As to treatment: therapeutic diphenylcyclopropenone sensitization with weekly scalp DPC. TCRdb independently ran MiXCR on the RACE reads; one entry per CDR3 protein. The sample records more than 250,000 distinct CDR3 sequences, approximately 8.4% being singletons. The input for sequencing was whole blood, taken in connection with sensitization to the hapten diphenylcyclopropenone (DPC). The receptors derive from a woman between 35 and 50 years old with alopecia areata. Some clones in this sample may be carry-over from other donors' samples.

This clonotype was seen only a few times. The chain employs TRBV5-1 and TRBJ2-5; TRBD1 might be the D (6 bases). Trimming removed 3 bases at V and 1 base at J, with 13 bases between. This CDR3 is 15 amino acids long. Germline CDR1 is SGHRS and CDR2 is YFSETQ. The chain's CDR3 is CASSSQTGIQETQYF. The CDR3, as DNA: TGCGCCAGCAGCTCACAAACAGGGATCCAAGAGACCCAGTACTTC.

This chain connects TRBV7-2 to TRBJ2-5; tentative D call: TRBD1 (6 bases). Per germline, CDR1 SGHTA and CDR2 FQGNSA. Between the trimmed V and J ends, which lost 5 bases and 7 bases, there was a span of 14 bases. The CDR3 spans 13 residues. CDR3 in DNA: TGTGCCAGCAGCCCGGGACCCAGGGGGACCCAGTACTTC. Protein: CASSPGPRGTQYF.

In this sample, this clonotype turned up a few times. The J gene is TRBJ2-7, the V gene TRBV24-1; TRBD1 is a possible D gene (5 bases). CDR3 length: 15 residues. Germline CDR1 and CDR2: KGHDR and SFDVKD. Between the trimmed V and J ends, which lost 7 bases and 2 bases, there was a span of 17 bases. The chain's CDR3 is CATSDASGNPYEQYF. The CDR3 DNA is TGTGCCACCAGCGACGCCTCAGGGAATCCCTACGAGCAGTACTTC.

The gene calls are TRBV6-5 and TRBJ1-2, with 7 bases lining up with TRBD1. Trimming cost V 2 bases and J 4 bases; bases outside gene matches: 4. The V gene's germline CDR1 is MNHEY and CDR2 SVGAGI. The CDR3 covers 14 residues. CDR3 coding DNA: TGTGCCAGCAGTTACCGGACAGGAGGCTATGGCTACACCTTC. This encodes CASSYRTGGYGYTF.

This clonotype was detected a few times. The rearrangement links TRBV5-1 to TRBJ1-5; 7 bases agree with TRBD1. This CDR3 spans 15 amino acids. With V trimmed by 4 bases and J by 4 bases, 8 bases remained unmatched. Germline CDR1 SGHRS, CDR2 YFSETQ. The CDR3 coding sequence is TGCGCCAGCAGCCCCGGGACAGTCCTGAATCAGCCCCAGCATTTT. Protein sequence: CASSPGTVLNQPQHF.

This clonotype came up a few times. V is TRBV7-2 and J is TRBJ2-1; TRBD2 matches 13 bases. From germline, CDR1 is SGHTA and CDR2 FQGNSA. Trimming took 4 bases from V and 6 from J; bases not matched to a gene: 6. The CDR3 covers 16 residues. The CDR3 here is CASSSQLAGGGNEQFF. In nucleotides, the CDR3 is TGTGCCAGCAGCTCGCAACTAGCGGGAGGGGGCAATGAGCAGTTCTTC.

The V call is TRBV10-2, the J call TRBJ2-1, with no clear D. The V end was cut by 4 bases, the J end by 8 bases, with 6 bases between. From germline, CDR1 is WSHSY and CDR2 SAAADI. The CDR3 contains 11 residues. The CDR3 DNA follows: TGCGCCAGCAGTGTAAGCTATGAGCAGTTCTTC. Amino acids: CASSVSYEQFF.

The chain is built from TRBV7-8 and TRBJ2-5; perhaps TRBD2 as D (6 bases). This CDR3 comprises 15 residues. With 4 bases removed from V and 5 bases from J, the gap between germline ends came to 17 bases. Looked up from germline, CDR1 is SGHVS and CDR2 is FQNEAQ. The CDR3 spells CASSSKNRGYETQYF. Here the CDR3 DNA reads TGTGCCAGCAGCTCCAAAAATCGGGGGTACGAGACCCAGTACTTC.

This clonotype has a handful of counts. V and J are TRBV12-3 or TRBV12-4 and TRBJ2-3; D may be TRBD2 (6 bases). V shed 6 bases and J shed 8 bases, with 15 bases lying between them. The CDR3 has 13 amino acids. CDR3 coding DNA: TGTGCCAGCAGCTGGGACTCGGTGGGTACGCAGTATTTT. This codes for CASSWDSVGTQYF.

There are many counts of this clonotype. The CDR3 nucleotides are TGCAGTGCTACTCCGGGACTAGCGGGAACCTACGAGCAGTACTTC. Translation gives CSATPGLAGTYEQYF. The J gene is TRBJ2-7, the V gene TRBV20-1; 13 bases are shared with TRBD2. The J segment lost 2 bases and the V segment lost 4 bases, leaving 5 bases of the junction unmatched. CDR1 and CDR2 from the germline V gene are DFQATT and SNEGSKA (reference sequence). The CDR3 loop spans 15 amino acids.

This clonotype was observed at least ten times. The J gene is TRBJ2-3, the V gene TRBV11-3; maybe TRBD2 (6 bases). The CDR3 contains 16 residues. The germline V gene encodes CDR1 SGHNT and CDR2 YENEEA. V was cut by 1 base and J by 5 bases, with 16 bases left in between. This CDR3 is CASSLAGGVVGDTQYF. The CDR3 DNA is TGTGCCAGCAGCTTAGCAGGCGGGGTCGTGGGAGATACGCAGTATTTT.

V gene TRBV29-1 combines with J gene TRBJ1-2; D unclear. V was pared by 4 bases and J by 3 bases, with 9 bases between. This CDR3 is built from 12 residues. Germline values: CDR1 SQVTM, CDR2 ANQGSEA. The CDR3 loop is CSVGPEDYGYTF. CDR3 nucleotides: TGCAGCGTTGGACCCGAGGACTATGGCTACACCTTC.

This clonotype was seen at least ten times. This rearrangement joins TRBV29-1 to TRBJ2-4, with D tentatively TRBD2 (5 bases). The CDR3 has 12 amino acids. Germline V gives CDR1 SQVTM, CDR2 ANQGSEA. V lost 5 bases to trimming and J lost 8 bases, with 13 bases between them. The CDR3 bases are TGCAGCGTTTATGTAGCGAGTCACATTCAGTACTTC. Translation: CSVYVASHIQYF.

V is TRBV6-2 or TRBV6-3 and J is TRBJ1-5; no definite D call. The V end was cut by 4 bases, the J end by 11 bases, with 15 bases between. The CDR3 is 13 amino acids. Germline CDR1 reads MNHEY; CDR2 reads SVGEGT. The CDR3, as DNA: TGTGCCAGCAGTTTTGTACTCCTTGGGGCCCAGCATTTT. The encoded protein is CASSFVLLGAQHF.

This clonotype occurred a few times. The rearrangement joins TRBV20-1 to TRBJ2-1; TRBD2 matches at 7 bases. Germline CDR1 is DFQATT and CDR2 is SNEGSKA (reference sequence). This CDR3 region has 15 residues. The V segment lost 5 bases and the J segment 4 bases; nucleotides outside the gene matches: 11. The CDR3 here is CSAWDYQGVYNEQFF. The DNA of the CDR3 is TGCAGTGCTTGGGACTACCAAGGGGTGTACAATGAGCAGTTCTTC.

This clonotype was found many times. The J gene is TRBJ2-2, the V gene TRBV29-1; 8 bases agree with TRBD1. CDR3 length: 13 residues. Germline lookup yields CDR1 SQVTM and CDR2 ANQGSEA. The junction had 4 bases not matched to a gene; V was cut back by 7 bases and J by 3 bases. CDR3 in DNA: TGCAGCGACCTGGACAGGGACACCGGGGAGCTGTTTTTT. Its translation: CSDLDRDTGELFF.

This clonotype turned up a few times. V and J are TRBV18 and TRBJ2-6, with D tentatively TRBD1 (6 bases). This CDR3 has 17 amino acids. Between the trimmed V and J ends, which lost 4 bases and 0 bases, there was a span of 13 bases. Germline CDR1 KGHSH, CDR2 LQKENI. The CDR3 region is CASSRGQPSSGANVLTF. The CDR3 DNA reads as TGTGCCAGCTCACGAGGACAGCCTAGCTCTGGGGCCAACGTCCTGACTTTC.

This clonotype has just a few counts. The V and J genes are TRBV3-1 and TRBJ2-5; the D is unclear. The CDR3 runs 13 residues. Germline assignment: CDR1 LGHDT and CDR2 YNNKEL (reference sequence). V gave up 3 bases and J gave up 5 bases, with 10 bases separating them. As DNA, the CDR3 is TGTGCCAGCAGCCATCTCAGTGCGGAGACCCAGTACTTC. Protein: CASSHLSAETQYF.

This clonotype has more than one count but fewer than ten. This chain links TRBV14 with TRBJ1-1; a weak D match, TRBD1 (5 bases). Trimming removed 9 bases from V and 7 bases from J, with 24 bases in between. The V gene's germline CDR1 is SGHDN and CDR2 FVKESK. This CDR3 has 15 amino acids. CDR3 in DNA: TGTGCCAGTAAGATTAATACCGACAGAACTAGTGAAGCTTTCTTT. As protein: CASKINTDRTSEAFF.

This clonotype appeared a few times. The chain carries TRBV6-5 and TRBJ2-7; D uncertain. The CDR3 loop spans 12 amino acids. Germline V lookup: CDR1 MNHEY, CDR2 SVGAGI. V dropped 0 bases and J dropped 7 bases, with 7 bases sitting between them. The CDR3 region is CASSYSLGEQYF. Written as DNA, the CDR3 is TGTGCCAGCAGTTACTCCTTAGGAGAGCAGTACTTC.